These 21 T cell receptor beta chains were sequenced from one sample in a study of lymphopenia after photon versus proton radiotherapy. Method: immunoSEQ multiplex PCR; TCRdb's copy keeps in-frame clones and lacks some. The sample holds 65,000 to 90,000 clones, under 95% seen once. The sample in question was peripheral blood, obtained from a patient treated with photon-based radiotherapy. These receptors were obtained from a middle-aged woman with cholangiocarcinoma.

J is TRBJ2-7 and V is TRBV5-1; D is unclear. The CDR3 has 11 residues. CDR1 is SGHRS and CDR2 is YFSETQ in the germline V gene. Trimming stripped 2 bases from V and 6 bases from J, with 6 bases between. The CDR3 sequence: CASSFRTEQYF. In DNA form, the CDR3 reads TGCGCCAGCAGCTTTAGAACCGAGCAGTACTTC.

The chain combines TRBV28 with TRBJ2-7; 16 nucleotides match TRBD2. Germline CDR1 is MDHEN and CDR2 is SYDVKM. V was pared by 5 bases and J by 2 bases, with 9 bases of the junction left unmatched. CDR3 length: 18 residues. CDR3 protein: CASSPTGLAGGTPYEQYF. The CDR3 coding sequence is TGTGCCAGCAGTCCAACGGGACTAGCGGGAGGGACCCCCTACGAGCAGTACTTC.

The chain combines TRBV28 with TRBJ1-1; 7 bases agree with TRBD1. CDR1 is MDHEN and CDR2 is SYDVKM in the germline V gene. The CDR3 consists of 14 residues. Losses at the gene ends were 4 bases for V and 3 bases for J; bases not matched to a gene: 5. The CDR3 sequence is CASSSQGFYTEAFF. The DNA of the CDR3 is TGTGCCAGCAGTTCACAGGGGTTCTACACTGAAGCTTTCTTT.

This chain connects TRBV5-6 to TRBJ1-4; D is undetermined. Germline V gives CDR1 SGHDT, CDR2 YYEEEE. Trimming pared 2 bases from V and 7 bases from J, leaving 15 bases between. This CDR3 is built from 15 residues. The CDR3 spells CASSFGGQWGEKLFF. DNA for the CDR3: TGTGCCAGCAGCTTTGGCGGGCAGTGGGGTGAAAAACTGTTTTTT.

CDR3 DNA: TGTGCCTGGAGTTCTAGACTGCGAGGCTACACCTTC. It encodes CAWSSRLRGYTF. The J gene is TRBJ1-2, the V gene TRBV30; no definite D call. Germline assignment: CDR1 GTSNPN and CDR2 SVGIG (reference sequence). The CDR3 is 12 amino acids. V was cut by 2 bases and J by 8 bases, with 12 bases left in between. Together with reference TRBV30 and TRBJ1-2, the CDR3 gives the full variable domain: SQTIHQWPATLVQPVGSPLSLECTVEGTSNPNLYWYRQAAGRGLQLLFYSVGIGQISSEVPQNLSASRPQDRQFILSSKKLLLSDSGFYLCAWSSRLRGYTFGSGTRLTVV.

This chain connects TRBV5-1 to TRBJ2-7; D gene ambiguous. CDR1 and CDR2 (germline): SGHRS, YFSETQ. V lost 0 bases and J 2 bases, leaving 6 bases between the germline ends. The CDR3 contains 13 residues. The CDR3 here is CASSLASTYEQYF. The CDR3 DNA reads TGCGCCAGCAGCTTGGCCAGTACCTACGAGCAGTACTTC. Together with reference TRBV5-1 and TRBJ2-7, the CDR3 gives the full variable domain: KAGVTQTPRYLIKTRGQQVTLSCSPISGHRSVSWYQQTPGQGLQFLFEYFSETQRNKGNFPGRFSGRQFSNSRSEMNVSTLELGDSALYLCASSLASTYEQYFGPGTRLTVT.

The rearrangement links TRBV11-2 to TRBJ2-7; unclear D gene. CDR3 size: 14 residues. Between the trimmed V and J ends, which lost 5 bases and 2 bases, there was a span of 13 bases. CDR1 and CDR2 from the germline V gene are SGHAT and FQNNGV. In DNA form, the CDR3 reads TGTGCCAGCAGCCCTCTTAGGAGACCCTACGAGCAGTACTTC. It yields the protein CASSPLRRPYEQYF. Filled out from reference TRBV11-2 and TRBJ2-7, the complete variable domain reads EAGVAQSPRYKIIEKRQSVAFWCNPISGHATLYWYQQILGQGPKLLIQFQNNGVVDDSQLPKDRFSAERLKGVDSTLKIQPAKLEDSAVYLCASSPLRRPYEQYFGPGTRLTVT.

In regard to this clone: No conserved phenylalanine or tryptophan ends this CDR3, so it is likely a read error. No DNA is shown, since the ends of the CDR3 on it are uncertain; the CDR3 is the one TCRdb lists. The chain links TRBV18 to TRBJ1-2; the D call TRBD1 from the table was never checked on the DNA. Inclusive of both ends, the CDR3 amounts to 11 amino acids. Germline CDR1 reads KGHSH; CDR2 reads LQKENI. CDR3 residues: CASSPDREVFL.

Only one count was recorded for this clone. The rearrangement links TRBV28 to TRBJ1-4; D may be TRBD1 (6 bases). Germline V gene sequence: CDR1 MDHEN, CDR2 SYDVKM. The CDR3 runs 15 residues. Trimming pared 5 bases from V and 4 bases from J, leaving 14 bases between. The CDR3 DNA sequence: TGTGCCAGCAGTCGACAACAGGGAGGTAATGAAAAACTGTTTTTT. Protein: CASSRQQGGNEKLFF.

The rearrangement joins TRBV5-1 to TRBJ2-3; tentative D call: TRBD2 (6 bases). Germline V lookup: CDR1 SGHRS, CDR2 YFSETQ. V lost 6 bases and J 6 bases, leaving 14 bases between the germline ends. This CDR3 is built from 13 residues. CDR3: CASKDAGTDTQYF. In nucleotides, the CDR3 is TGCGCCAGCAAGGATGCGGGGACCGATACGCAGTATTTT.

V is TRBV15 and J is TRBJ1-6; possible D gene TRBD1, 5 bases. V lost 0 bases to trimming and J lost 11 bases, with 8 bases between them. The CDR3 runs to 13 residues. Germline V gives CDR1 LNHNV, CDR2 YYDKDF (reference sequence). The CDR3 DNA follows: TGTGCCACCAGCAGAGAGGGGACTACACCCCTCCACTTT. Its protein product is CATSREGTTPLHF.

The V and J genes are TRBV28 and TRBJ1-1, with unresolved D. CDR1 and CDR2 from the germline V gene are MDHEN and SYDVKM. V was shortened by 2 bases and J by 5 bases, with 15 bases between the two germline ends. This CDR3 is built from 15 residues. The CDR3 reads CASSLVGNQNTEAFF. In DNA, the CDR3 is TGTGCCAGCAGTTTAGTAGGGAACCAAAATACTGAAGCTTTCTTT.

The chain joins TRBV19 to TRBJ1-4; D possibly corresponds to TRBD1 (5 bases). The V end lost 0 bases, the J end lost 11 bases, and 7 bases lay between the germline ends. CDR3 length equals 12 residues. The V gene's germline CDR1 is LNHDA and CDR2 SQIVND (reference sequence). This CDR3 is CASSIEGTKLFF. In DNA, the CDR3 is TGTGCCAGTAGTATAGAGGGGACCAAACTGTTTTTT.

The V gene is TRBV28, the J gene TRBJ2-6; D unclear. This CDR3 comprises 13 residues. CDR1 is MDHEN and CDR2 is SYDVKM in the germline V gene. V was cut by 1 base and J by 4 bases, with 2 bases left in between. The CDR3 protein is CASSLSGANVLTF. The CDR3 DNA follows: TGTGCCAGCAGTTTATCCGGGGCCAACGTCCTGACTTTC.

The chain uses TRBV19 and TRBJ2-7, with 15 bases fitting TRBD2. V dropped 1 base and J dropped 2; count of bases not matched to a gene: 0. CDR3 length: 16 amino acids. In germline, CDR1 is LNHDA, CDR2 SQIVND (reference sequence). The CDR3 region is CASSIGTSGGAYEQYF. CDR3 sequence (DNA): TGTGCCAGTAGTATAGGGACTAGCGGGGGGGCCTACGAGCAGTACTTC. Full variable domain (outside the CDR3, taken from reference TRBV19 and TRBJ2-7): DGGITQSPKYLFRKEGQNVTLSCEQNLNHDAMYWYRQDPGQGLRLIYYSQIVNDFQKGDIAEGYSVSREKKESFPLTVTSAQKNPTAFYLCASSIGTSGGAYEQYFGPGTRLTVT.

This clone was picked up a small number of times. This chain joins TRBV28 and TRBJ1-5; the D is unclear. The CDR3 has 13 amino acids. Trimming pared 1 base from V and 6 bases from J, leaving 7 bases between. The germline CDR1 and CDR2 sequences are MDHEN and SYDVKM. CDR3 residues: CASSLLGSQPQHF. CDR3 DNA sequence: TGTGCCAGCAGTTTATTAGGGTCTCAGCCCCAGCATTTT.

The J gene is TRBJ2-3, the V gene TRBV6-6; TRBD2 matches 8 bases. From germline, CDR1 is MNHNY and CDR2 SVGAGI (reference sequence). CDR3 length equals 14 residues. V shed 3 bases, J shed 5 bases, and the junction held 4 bases outside the gene matches. In DNA, the CDR3 is TGTGCCAGCAGTTATGCGGGGGGCGGAGATACGCAGTATTTT. Protein sequence: CASSYAGGGDTQYF.

Only one count was recorded for this clone. V and J are TRBV10-3 and TRBJ1-2; 7 bases match TRBD1. The CDR3 loop spans 12 amino acids. V lost 10 bases, J lost 4 bases, and 6 bases stayed unmatched. Germline V CDR1 and CDR2: ENHRY, SYGVKD. The CDR3 region has the DNA TGTGCCACCAGGGGGTCGAGCTATGGCTACACCTTC. It is translated as CATRGSSYGYTF.

The chain carries TRBV30 and TRBJ1-1; D gene unclear. The germline V and J ends were trimmed by 4 bases and 1 base, with 10 bases remaining between them. The germline gives CDR1 GTSNPN, CDR2 SVGIG (reference sequence). The CDR3 totals 13 residues. The CDR3 DNA reads as TGTGCCTGGACCCTTCGACAGAACACTGAAGCTTTCTTT. Translating gives CAWTLRQNTEAFF.

This sequence joins TRBV28 and TRBJ2-1, with D tentatively TRBD1 (6 bases). The CDR3 spans 13 residues. Per the germline V gene, CDR1 is MDHEN and CDR2 is SYDVKM. Deletions cut 5 bases from V and 6 bases from J, with 11 bases between. The CDR3 DNA reads as TGTGCCAGCAGTCCTACAGGGACCAATGAGCAGTTCTTC. Translation gives CASSPTGTNEQFF. The whole variable domain, remainder taken from reference TRBV28 and TRBJ2-1, is DVKVTQSSRYLVKRTGEKVFLECVQDMDHENMFWYRQDPGLGLRLIYFSYDVKMKEKGDIPEGYSVSREKKERFSLILESASTNQTSMYLCASSPTGTNEQFFGPGTRLTVL.

This chain uses TRBV5-1 with TRBJ2-1; D is undetermined. There are 12 residues in the CDR3. Germline V gene lookup returns CDR1 SGHRS and CDR2 YFSETQ. Trimming removed 0 bases from V and 4 bases from J, with 2 bases in between. The CDR3 DNA sequence: TGCGCCAGCAGCTTGGTGTACAATGAGCAGTTCTTC. As protein: CASSLVYNEQFF.